The T cell receptor beta chain described here comes from a study of blood T cell repertoires in COVID-19. Study background: Researchers got acute and convalescent COVID-19 samples from the United States, Italy and Spain. PBMCs, B-cell-depleted T cells, or T cells provided the cDNA or gDNA that made up the material.

From germline, CDR1 is LGHDT and CDR2 YNNKEL (reference sequence). The CDR3 covers 16 residues. V was clipped by 1 base and J by 6 bases; unmatched bases: 6. How the authors handled the data: Amplified reference gene primers provided the basis for estimating nucleated cell counts. Profiled with immunoSEQ multiplex PCR; TCRdb holds only in-frame clones, not every one. Clone size and the V and J calls come from that table; the DNA yielded D and trimming. The sample consists of about 94,000 clones, 87% of them appearing once. Sample: peripheral blood. The chain links TRBV3-1 (or the pseudogene TRBV3-2) to TRBJ2-1, with 10 bases matching TRBD2. The receptor was derived from a human donor with acute or convalescent COVID-19. The donor label of this sample is uncertain. CDR3 region: CASSQVPSGGSNEQFF. The CDR3 DNA reads as TGTGCCAGCAGCCAAGTCCCTAGCGGGGGCTCCAATGAGCAGTTCTTC.